The 6 T cell receptor beta chains given below trace back to one sample, sequenced in a study of blood T cell repertoires in COVID-19. Produced via immunoSEQ multiplex PCR; TCRdb's table is partial and in-frame only. Among 200,000 to 250,000 clones, approximately 86% were seen once, and the ten largest hold just over 3%. Sequencing used peripheral blood. The source of these receptors is a woman under 40 who had recovered from COVID-19.

This chain joins TRBV5-1 and TRBJ1-2; no clear D. Trimming removed 0 bases at V and 6 bases at J, with 12 bases between. Germline V gives CDR1 SGHRS, CDR2 YFSETQ. CDR3 length equals 14 residues. In DNA, the CDR3 is TGCGCCAGCAGCTTGGGGTACGGGAACCATGGCTACACCTTC. Amino acids: CASSLGYGNHGYTF.

The rearrangement joins TRBV4-3 to TRBJ2-5, with D possibly TRBD2 on 7 matching bases. Germline CDR1 and CDR2: LGHNA and YSLEER. The CDR3 length is 15 residues. Trimming left V 1 base short and J 5 bases short, with 14 bases between. This CDR3 reads CASSQVTGGRETQYF. The CDR3 DNA follows: TGCGCCAGCAGCCAAGTTACGGGGGGCCGGGAGACCCAGTACTTC.

The CDR3 DNA follows: TGTGCCGCGTGGGGACAGGGCTCCTACGAGCAGTACTTC. Its protein is CAAWGQGSYEQYF. J is TRBJ2-7 and V is TRBV6-6, with 9 nucleotides matching TRBD1. The CDR3 contains 13 residues. V shed 11 bases, J shed 0 bases, and the junction held 5 bases outside the gene matches. CDR1 is MNHNY, CDR2 SVGAGI, per germline (reference sequence).

V is TRBV9 and J is TRBJ2-1; TRBD2 matches 8 bases. V was clipped by 4 bases and J by 6 bases; unmatched bases: 12. The CDR3 has 16 residues. Germline V gives CDR1 SGDLS, CDR2 YYNGEE. CDR3 in DNA: TGTGCCAGCAGCCCCACGGGGGCGGGGGGCGCCAATGAGCAGTTCTTC. Protein: CASSPTGAGGANEQFF.

This clone turned up a few times. V gene TRBV2 combines with J gene TRBJ1-2; tentatively, D is TRBD1 (6 bases). CDR1 is SNHLY and CDR2 is FYNNEI in the germline V gene. Between the trimmed V and J ends, which lost 4 bases and 7 bases, there was a span of 22 bases. The CDR3 consists of 16 residues. This chain's CDR3 is CASSVPLGRGLTGYTF. DNA of the CDR3: TGTGCCAGCAGTGTCCCCCTCGGCAGGGGCTTGACTGGCTACACCTTC.

J is TRBJ1-5 and V is TRBV7-6; no definite D call. The CDR3 consists of 13 residues. V gave up 5 bases and J gave up 7 bases, with 12 bases separating them. Germline V gives CDR1 SGHVS, CDR2 FNYEAQ. DNA of the CDR3: TGTGCCAGCAGCCTAACCGGAGGGCAGCCCCAGCATTTT. Its translation is CASSLTGGQPQHF.